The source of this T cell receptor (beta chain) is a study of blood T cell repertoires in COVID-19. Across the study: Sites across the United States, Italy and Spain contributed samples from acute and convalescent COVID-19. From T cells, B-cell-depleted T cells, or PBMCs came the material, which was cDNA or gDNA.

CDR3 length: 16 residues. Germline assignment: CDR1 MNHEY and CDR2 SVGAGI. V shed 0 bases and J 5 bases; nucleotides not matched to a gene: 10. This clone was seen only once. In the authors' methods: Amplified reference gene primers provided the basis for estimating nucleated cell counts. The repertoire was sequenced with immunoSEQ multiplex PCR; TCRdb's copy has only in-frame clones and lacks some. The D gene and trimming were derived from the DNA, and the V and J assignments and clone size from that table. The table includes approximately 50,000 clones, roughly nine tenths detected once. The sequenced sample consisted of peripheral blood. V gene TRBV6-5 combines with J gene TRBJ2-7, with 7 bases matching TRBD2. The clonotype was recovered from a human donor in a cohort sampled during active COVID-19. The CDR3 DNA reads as TGTGCCAGCAGTTACTCGATACCAGCGGGAAATAACGAGCAGTACTTC. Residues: CASSYSIPAGNNEQYF.